Below, 11 T cell receptor beta chains from the same sample are listed, as sequenced in a study of T-cell memory formation after mild COVID-19. TCRdb passed the 5' RACE reads through MiXCR, listing each CDR3 protein once. The sample includes about 290,000 distinct CDR3 sequences, 15% seen only once; the top ten take 22%. Sequencing was done on a sample of PBMCs or a T cell subset sorted from them (not recorded which). The receptors were sampled from a man in his late teens or twenties who had mild COVID-19 (a few samples of this study predate the infection). Cell type and time point are not known.

This clonotype was seen only a few times. The chain has TRBV30 and TRBJ2-4; 8 nucleotides match TRBD1. CDR1 GTSNPN and CDR2 SVGIG come from the germline V gene (reference sequence). The V gene end was trimmed by 3 bases and the J gene end by 5 bases; junction bases not matched to a gene: 9. The CDR3 is made up of 15 amino acids. CDR3 loop: CAWSPRGRGENIQYF. In DNA, the CDR3 is TGTGCCTGGAGCCCCAGGGGGCGCGGAGAAAACATTCAGTACTTC.

This clonotype was detected a few times. The chain joins TRBV25-1 to TRBJ1-3; D possibly corresponds to TRBD1 (6 bases). V was shortened by 4 bases and J by 2 bases, with 12 bases between the two germline ends. Germline lookup yields CDR1 MGHDK and CDR2 SYGVNS. The CDR3 consists of 15 residues. The CDR3 here is CASSARRGTGNTIYF. DNA for the CDR3: TGTGCCAGCAGTGCCCGTAGGGGGACTGGAAACACCATATATTTT.

The chain links TRBV7-2 to TRBJ1-2; possible D gene TRBD1, 5 bases. The length of the CDR3 is 15 residues. V gave up 5 bases and J gave up 8 bases, with 21 bases separating them. Germline loops: CDR1 SGHTA, CDR2 FQGNSA. The CDR3 DNA sequence: TGTGCCAGCAGCCCGCAGGGAGCCTGGGCCGAGGGCTACACCTTC. As protein: CASSPQGAWAEGYTF.

This rearrangement joins TRBV9 to TRBJ1-1; D may be TRBD1 (6 bases). The CDR3 has 14 amino acids. From germline, CDR1 is SGDLS and CDR2 YYNGEE. Trimming stripped 6 bases from V and 5 bases from J, with 17 bases between. CDR3 nucleotide sequence: TGTGCCAGCACAAAGTCCGGGGGCAAGACTGAAGCTTTCTTT. Amino acids: CASTKSGGKTEAFF.

The chain recombines TRBV4-2 with TRBJ2-2; 8 nucleotides line up with TRBD2. Looked up from germline, CDR1 is LGHNA and CDR2 is YNFKEQ. Germline trimming cut 0 bases from V and 7 bases from J; bases unmatched to any gene: 7. This CDR3 has 16 residues. The CDR3: CASSQDSGGPNGELFF. DNA for the CDR3: TGTGCCAGCAGCCAAGATTCGGGGGGGCCGAACGGGGAGCTGTTTTTT.

The gene calls are TRBV11-3 and TRBJ2-5; 8 bases are a match to TRBD1. J gave up 4 bases and V 5 bases, and 9 bases lay outside the gene matches. This CDR3 comprises 15 residues. CDR1 and CDR2 from the germline V gene are SGHNT and YENEEA. The CDR3 protein is CASSQAGQGGETQYF. The CDR3 DNA follows: TGTGCCAGCAGCCAAGCCGGACAGGGAGGAGAGACCCAGTACTTC.

This clonotype was recorded a few times. This sequence joins TRBV21-1 and TRBJ1-5. TRBV21-1 is a listed pseudogene. CDR3 length: 13 amino acids. CDR3 sequence (DNA): TGTGCCACCACCGGGCCCCGTAATCAGCCCCAGCATTTT. Its protein is CATTGPRNQPQHF.

This clonotype has a handful of counts. This chain uses TRBV7-2 with TRBJ2-5; 8 bases agree with TRBD2. Unmatched junction bases numbered 7, after V lost 6 bases and J lost 7 bases. The CDR3 length is 13 residues. CDR1 and CDR2 (germline): SGHTA, FQGNSA. As DNA, the CDR3 is TGTGCCAGCAGAGCCGCCGGGGGGGGGACCCAGTACTTC. Translating it yields CASRAAGGGTQYF.

The chain joins TRBV6-5 to TRBJ1-6; D perhaps matches TRBD1 (6 bases). This CDR3 is 18 amino acids long. Germline assignment: CDR1 MNHEY and CDR2 SVGAGI. V lost 6 bases and J lost 10, with 28 bases in between. DNA for the CDR3: TGTGCCAGCAGCCCAGGAAGTGTTGTAGGGACACGGGTCTCACCCCTCCACTTT. It is translated as CASSPGSVVGTRVSPLHF.

The chain employs TRBV24-1 and TRBJ1-2; D call uncertain. Germline CDR1 and CDR2: KGHDR and SFDVKD. This CDR3 region has 17 residues. The V and J ends lost 3 bases and 4 bases respectively, with 20 bases between them. The CDR3 coding sequence is TGTGCCACCAGTGATGTTGATGCGGACCGCACTTCCTATGGCTACACCTTC. Its translation: CATSDVDADRTSYGYTF.

There are a few counts of this clonotype. Here the CDR3 DNA reads TGTGCCAGCCAGCCGGGGGTATATTCGAACACTGAAGCTTTCTTT. Amino acid sequence: CASQPGVYSNTEAFF. This chain joins TRBV6-2 or TRBV6-3 and TRBJ1-1, with a weak D call TRBD1 (5 bases). The CDR3 totals 15 residues. Trimming cost V 8 bases and J 1 base, with 17 bases left between them. Germline V gives CDR1 MNHEY, CDR2 SVGEGT.